The entry that follows covers one TCR beta chain sequence. On sorted subsets, replicate PCRs used 200 to 250 ng DNA, or tens of thousands of T cell genomes. Sequencing used immunoSEQ multiplex PCR; TCRdb keeps in-frame clones, though not all of them. The sample yields 2,100,000 or so clones, approximately 96% seen once. The CDR3 spans 13 residues. Germline V gives CDR1 SGHTA, CDR2 FQGNSA. Between the trimmed V and J ends, which lost 4 bases and 2 bases, there was a span of 5 bases. The data stem from a study of shared clonotypes between healthy human individuals. Among the donors, all were Caucasian adults who lived in Nashville, Tennessee.

This receptor was identified in a man younger than 35 in good health. The specimen was naive CD4+ T cells sorted from blood. Subset described: CD45RA+ positively selected. This rearrangement joins TRBV7-2 to TRBJ1-4; no definite D call. CDR3 in DNA: TGTGCCAGCAGCTGGGCGACTAATGAAAAACTGTTTTTT. It codes for CASSWATNEKLFF.